This T cell receptor (beta chain) was sequenced for a study of Graves' ophthalmopathy and Graves' hyperthyroidism. The TCR beta CDR3 regions underwent amplification from RNA transcripts. First-round RT-PCR with HTBI primers preceded a second-round multiplex PCR. TCRdb ran MiXCR on the multiplex PCR reads and lists one entry per CDR3 protein. The sample has some 380,000 distinct CDR3 sequences; 15% are singletons. In its sample, this clonotype was seen a few times. The antigen is not known. A follow-up of 18 months without ophthalmopathy meant that hyperthyroidism was stable. The ends lost 3 bases at V and 5 bases at J; junction bases unmatched: 7. Germline values: CDR1 MDHEN, CDR2 SYDVKM. The CDR3 runs 16 residues. General study points: Detection in blood was also observed for most expanded thyroid clonotypes above 0.001 frequency.

This receptor was identified in a woman between 18 and 30 years old with stable Graves' hyperthyroidism. The sample consisted of peripheral blood. The chain uses TRBV28 and TRBJ1-6; 7 bases agree with TRBD1. The CDR3 DNA sequence: TGTGCCAGCAGTTTTCCGGCAGGGGGGGATAATTCACCCCTCCACTTT. This encodes CASSFPAGGDNSPLHF.